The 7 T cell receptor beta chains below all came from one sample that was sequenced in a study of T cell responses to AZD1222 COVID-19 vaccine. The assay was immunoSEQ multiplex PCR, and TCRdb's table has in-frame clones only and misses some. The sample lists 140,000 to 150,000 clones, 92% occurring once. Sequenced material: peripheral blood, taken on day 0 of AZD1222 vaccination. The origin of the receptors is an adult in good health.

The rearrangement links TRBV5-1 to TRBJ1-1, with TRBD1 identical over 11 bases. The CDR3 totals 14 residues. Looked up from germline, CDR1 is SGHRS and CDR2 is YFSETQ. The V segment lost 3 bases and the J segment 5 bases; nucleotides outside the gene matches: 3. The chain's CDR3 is CASSSDRGLTEAFF. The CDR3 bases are TGCGCCAGCAGCTCGGACAGGGGGCTAACTGAAGCTTTCTTT. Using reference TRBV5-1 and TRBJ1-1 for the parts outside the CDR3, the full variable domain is KAGVTQTPRYLIKTRGQQVTLSCSPISGHRSVSWYQQTPGQGLQFLFEYFSETQRNKGNFPGRFSGRQFSNSRSEMNVSTLELGDSALYLCASSSDRGLTEAFFGQGTRLTVV.

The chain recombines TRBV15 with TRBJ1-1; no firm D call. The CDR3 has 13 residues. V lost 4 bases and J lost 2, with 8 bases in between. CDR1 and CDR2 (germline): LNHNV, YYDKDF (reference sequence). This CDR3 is CATSITPNTEAFF. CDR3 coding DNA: TGTGCCACCAGCATTACCCCAAACACTGAAGCTTTCTTT.

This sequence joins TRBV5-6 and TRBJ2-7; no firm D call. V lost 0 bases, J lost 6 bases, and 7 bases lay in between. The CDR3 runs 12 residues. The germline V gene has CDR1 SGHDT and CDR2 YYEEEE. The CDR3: CASSLVGSEQYF. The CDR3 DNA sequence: TGTGCCAGCAGCTTGGTAGGCTCCGAGCAGTACTTC.

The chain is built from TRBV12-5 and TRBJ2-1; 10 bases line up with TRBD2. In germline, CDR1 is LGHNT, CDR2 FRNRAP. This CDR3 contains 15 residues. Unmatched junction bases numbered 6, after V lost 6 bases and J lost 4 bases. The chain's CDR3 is CASGLRAGGYNEQFF. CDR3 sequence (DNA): TGTGCTAGTGGCTTGAGAGCGGGAGGGTACAATGAGCAGTTCTTC.

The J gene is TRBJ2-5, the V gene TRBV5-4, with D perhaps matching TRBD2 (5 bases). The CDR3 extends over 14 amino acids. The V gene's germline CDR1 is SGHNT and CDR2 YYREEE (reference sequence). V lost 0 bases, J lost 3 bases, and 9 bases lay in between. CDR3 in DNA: TGTGCCAGCAGCTTGGTCGGGGTGGAAGAGACCCAGTACTTC. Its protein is CASSLVGVEETQYF.

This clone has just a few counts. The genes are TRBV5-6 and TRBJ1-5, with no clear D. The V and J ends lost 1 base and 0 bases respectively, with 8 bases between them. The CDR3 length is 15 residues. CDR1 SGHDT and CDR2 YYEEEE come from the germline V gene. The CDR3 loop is CASSLRQLSNQPQHF. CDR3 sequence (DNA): TGTGCCAGCAGCTTGCGCCAGCTTAGCAATCAGCCCCAGCATTTT.

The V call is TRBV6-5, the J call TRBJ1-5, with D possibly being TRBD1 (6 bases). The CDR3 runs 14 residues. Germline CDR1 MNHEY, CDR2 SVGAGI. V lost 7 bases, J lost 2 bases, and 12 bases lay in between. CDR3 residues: CASTAGDGNQPQHF. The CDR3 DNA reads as TGTGCCAGCACCGCAGGGGATGGCAATCAGCCCCAGCATTTT.